This TCR beta chain appears in the sequencing data of a study of blood T cells in healthy people across ages. Primed by a sample-barcoded 5' primer and a J-beta primer mix, a second PCR proceeded for about 6 to 11 cycles. TCRdb used MiXCR to reprocess the 5' RACE reads, holding one entry per CDR3 protein. Of fewer than 650,000 distinct CDR3 sequences listed, 25% to 35% are singletons. V lost 1 base to trimming and J lost 6 bases; unmatched junction nucleotides: 4. This CDR3 region has 13 residues. Germline V CDR1 and CDR2: DFQATT, SNEGSKA (reference sequence). This clonotype has a handful of counts. These data were also filed under a second study, of T cells of mothers and their children.

The TCR comes from a boy aged 2 to 10 in good health. The sequencing sample was made of blood. The V call is TRBV20-1, the J call TRBJ2-7; 9 positions match TRBD1. CDR3 loop: CSARVQGASEQYF. The CDR3 DNA sequence: TGCAGTGCTAGAGTACAGGGGGCGAGCGAGCAGTACTTC.